This T cell receptor beta chain came from a study of CXCR3-negative and CXCR3-positive naive CD8 T cells. The libraries of TRB cDNA were constructed through 5' RACE using UMI labels. From its re-call of the 5' RACE reads, TCRdb lists each CDR3 protein once, without DNA. The data include 80,000 to 95,000 distinct CDR3 sequences; the top ten clones carry 1.5% to 2%. CDR1 is SGHTA, CDR2 FQGNSA, per germline. The CDR3 sequence is 17 residues long. V is TRBV7-2 and J is TRBJ1-2; TCRdb proposes TRBD1, but this gene call is untestable without DNA. This TCR came from a human donor in good health. Some clones in this sample may be carry-over from other donors' samples. The sample was naive CXCR3- CD8+ T cells from blood. Stated subset: CD45RO-CCR7+CD27+CD95- naive CD8+ T cells lacking CXCR3 (TNR3-). CDR3 sequence: CASSPSLGDSVYYGYTF.